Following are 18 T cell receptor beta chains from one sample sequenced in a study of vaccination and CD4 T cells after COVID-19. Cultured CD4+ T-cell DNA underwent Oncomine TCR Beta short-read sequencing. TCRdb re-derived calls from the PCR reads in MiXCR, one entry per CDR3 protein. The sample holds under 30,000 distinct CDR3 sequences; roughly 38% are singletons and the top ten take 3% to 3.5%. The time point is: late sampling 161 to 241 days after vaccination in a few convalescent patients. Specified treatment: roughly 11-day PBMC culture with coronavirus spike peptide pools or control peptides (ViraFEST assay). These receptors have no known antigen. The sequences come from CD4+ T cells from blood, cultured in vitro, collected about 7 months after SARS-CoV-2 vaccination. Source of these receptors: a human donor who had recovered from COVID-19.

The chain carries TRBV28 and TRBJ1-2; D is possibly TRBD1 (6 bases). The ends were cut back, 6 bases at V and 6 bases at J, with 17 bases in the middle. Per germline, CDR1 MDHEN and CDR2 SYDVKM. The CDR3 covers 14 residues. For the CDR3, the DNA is TGTGCCAGCAGCCGGGACACCCCGTGGGATGGCTACACCTTC. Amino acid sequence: CASSRDTPWDGYTF.

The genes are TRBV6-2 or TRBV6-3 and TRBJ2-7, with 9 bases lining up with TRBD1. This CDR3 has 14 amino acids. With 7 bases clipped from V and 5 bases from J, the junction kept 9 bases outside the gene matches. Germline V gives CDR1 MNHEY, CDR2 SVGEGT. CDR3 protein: CASKKTGGGNEQYF. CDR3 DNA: TGTGCCAGCAAAAAGACAGGGGGTGGGAACGAGCAGTACTTC.

The CDR3 protein is CASRRHGGGDTGELFF. The DNA of the CDR3 is TGTGCCAGCAGGCGCCATGGGGGAGGGGACACCGGGGAGCTGTTTTTT. V is TRBV27 and J is TRBJ2-2; TRBD2 matches 7 bases. Trimming cost V 6 bases and J 3 bases; bases outside gene matches: 10. The CDR3 covers 16 residues. Per germline, CDR1 MNHEY and CDR2 SMNVEV (reference sequence).

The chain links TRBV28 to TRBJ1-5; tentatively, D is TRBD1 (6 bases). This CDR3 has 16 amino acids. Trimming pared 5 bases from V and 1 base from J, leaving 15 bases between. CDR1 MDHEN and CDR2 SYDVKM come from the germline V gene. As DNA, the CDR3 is TGTGCCAGCAGTACCTACAGGGTAGGGAGCAATCAGCCCCAGCATTTT. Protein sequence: CASSTYRVGSNQPQHF.

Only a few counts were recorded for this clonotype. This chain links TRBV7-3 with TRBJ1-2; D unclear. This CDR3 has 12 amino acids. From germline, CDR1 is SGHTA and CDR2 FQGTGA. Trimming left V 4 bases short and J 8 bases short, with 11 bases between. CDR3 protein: CASSSSQGGYTF. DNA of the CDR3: TGTGCCAGCAGCTCCTCGCAAGGCGGCTACACCTTC.

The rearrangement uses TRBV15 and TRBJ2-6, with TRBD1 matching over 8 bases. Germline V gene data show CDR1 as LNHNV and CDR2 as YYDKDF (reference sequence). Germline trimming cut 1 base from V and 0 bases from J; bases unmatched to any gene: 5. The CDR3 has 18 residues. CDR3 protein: CATSRVDRDYSGANVLTF. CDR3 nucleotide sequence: TGTGCCACCAGCAGAGTGGACAGGGATTACTCTGGGGCCAACGTCCTGACTTTC.

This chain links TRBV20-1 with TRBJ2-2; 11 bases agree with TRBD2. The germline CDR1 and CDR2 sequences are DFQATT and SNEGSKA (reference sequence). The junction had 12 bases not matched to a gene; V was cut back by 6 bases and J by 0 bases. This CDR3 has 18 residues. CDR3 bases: TGCAGTGCCCTTCCCCCACTAGCGGGAGCCTCGAACACCGGGGAGCTGTTTTTT. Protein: CSALPPLAGASNTGELFF.

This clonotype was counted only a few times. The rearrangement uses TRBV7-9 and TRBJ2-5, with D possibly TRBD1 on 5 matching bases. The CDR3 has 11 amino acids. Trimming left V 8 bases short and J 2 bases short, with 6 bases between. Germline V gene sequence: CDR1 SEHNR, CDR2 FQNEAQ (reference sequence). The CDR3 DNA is TGTGCCAGCCAGGGACAAGAGACCCAGTACTTC. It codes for CASQGQETQYF. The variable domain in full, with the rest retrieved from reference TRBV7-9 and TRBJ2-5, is DTGVSQNPRHKITKRGQNVTFRCDPISEHNRLYWYRQTLGQGPEFLTYFQNEAQLEKSRLLSDRFSAERPKGSFSTLEIQRTEQGDSAMYLCASQGQETQYFGPGTRLLVL.

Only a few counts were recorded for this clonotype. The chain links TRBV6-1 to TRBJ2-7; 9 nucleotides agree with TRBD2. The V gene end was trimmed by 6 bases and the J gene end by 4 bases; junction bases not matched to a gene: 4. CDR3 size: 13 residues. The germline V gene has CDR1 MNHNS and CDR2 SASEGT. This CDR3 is CASRLAGVYEQYF. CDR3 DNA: TGTGCCAGCAGATTAGCGGGAGTATACGAGCAGTACTTC.

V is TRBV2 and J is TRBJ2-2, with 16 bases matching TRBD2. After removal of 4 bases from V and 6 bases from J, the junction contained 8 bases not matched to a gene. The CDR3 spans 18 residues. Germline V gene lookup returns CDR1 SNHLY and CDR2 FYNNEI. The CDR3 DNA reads TGTGCCAGCAGTGTGGGACTAGCGGGAGGGCCGGGAGCCGGGGAGCTGTTTTTT. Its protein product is CASSVGLAGGPGAGELFF.

CDR3 DNA sequence: TGCAGCATGGACACCGGGACAGGGAGGGAGACCCAGTACTTC. It codes for CSMDTGTGRETQYF. V usage is TRBV29-1 and J usage is TRBJ2-5, with TRBD1 matching 9 bases. Looked up from germline, CDR1 is SQVTM and CDR2 is ANQGSEA. The CDR3 totals 14 residues. With 8 bases clipped from V and 5 bases from J, the junction kept 12 bases outside the gene matches.

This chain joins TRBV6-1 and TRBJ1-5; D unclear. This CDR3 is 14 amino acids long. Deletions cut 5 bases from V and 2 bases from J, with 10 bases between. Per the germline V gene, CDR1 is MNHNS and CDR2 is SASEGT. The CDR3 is CASSTDEGNQPQHF. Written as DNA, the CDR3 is TGTGCCAGCAGTACAGACGAGGGCAATCAGCCCCAGCATTTT.

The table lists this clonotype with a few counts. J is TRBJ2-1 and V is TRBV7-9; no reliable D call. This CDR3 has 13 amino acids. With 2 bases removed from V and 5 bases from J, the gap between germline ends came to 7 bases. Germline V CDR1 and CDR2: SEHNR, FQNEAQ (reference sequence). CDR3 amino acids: CASSLQSDNEQFF. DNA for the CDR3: TGTGCCAGCAGCTTACAATCCGACAATGAGCAGTTCTTC.

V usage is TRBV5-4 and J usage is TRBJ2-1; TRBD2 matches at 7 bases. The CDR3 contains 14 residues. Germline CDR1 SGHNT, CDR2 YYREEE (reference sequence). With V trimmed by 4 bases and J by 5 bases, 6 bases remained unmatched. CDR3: CASSTGGSDNEQFF. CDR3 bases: TGTGCCAGCAGCACGGGCGGGAGCGACAATGAGCAGTTCTTC.

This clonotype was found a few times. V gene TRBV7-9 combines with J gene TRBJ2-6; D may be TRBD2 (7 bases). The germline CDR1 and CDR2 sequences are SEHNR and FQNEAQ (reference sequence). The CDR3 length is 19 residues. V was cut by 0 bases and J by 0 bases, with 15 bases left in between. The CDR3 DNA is TGTGCCAGCAGCTTAGCGCGGGGGCCCTATCCCTCTGGGGCCAACGTCCTGACTTTC. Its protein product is CASSLARGPYPSGANVLTF.

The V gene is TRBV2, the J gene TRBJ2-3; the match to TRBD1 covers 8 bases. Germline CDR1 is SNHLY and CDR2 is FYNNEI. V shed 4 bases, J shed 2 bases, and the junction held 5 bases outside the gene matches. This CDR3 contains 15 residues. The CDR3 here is CASSGQGMNTDTQYF. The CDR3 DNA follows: TGTGCCAGCAGTGGACAGGGGATGAACACAGATACGCAGTATTTT.

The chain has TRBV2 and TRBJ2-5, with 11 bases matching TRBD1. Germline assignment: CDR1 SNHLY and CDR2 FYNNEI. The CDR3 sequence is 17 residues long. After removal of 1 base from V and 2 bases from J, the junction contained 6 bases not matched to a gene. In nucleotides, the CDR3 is TGTGCCAGCAGTGAAGGGGGGACAGGGGGTCGGCAAGAGACCCAGTACTTC. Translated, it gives CASSEGGTGGRQETQYF.

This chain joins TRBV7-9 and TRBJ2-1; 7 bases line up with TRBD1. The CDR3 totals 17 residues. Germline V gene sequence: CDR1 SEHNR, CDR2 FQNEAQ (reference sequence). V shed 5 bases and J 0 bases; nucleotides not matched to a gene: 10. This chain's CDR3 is CASSPRFDRASYNEQFF. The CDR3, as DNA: TGTGCCAGCAGCCCGCGTTTTGACAGGGCCTCCTACAATGAGCAGTTCTTC.